This TCR beta chain was sequenced during a study of neurological immune-mediated disorders. This clonotype came up many times. Its specificity is unknown. Points from the study as a whole: The greatest degree of TCR clonal expansion was observed in HTLV-1-associated myelopathy, with the lowest in multiple sclerosis, below that of healthy controls. None of the CDR3 amino acid sequences in expanded clones turned up in more than one subject, which points to private repertoires in all groups.

TCRdb analysed the 5' RACE reads with MiXCR anew, one entry per CDR3 protein. The data hold about 60,000 distinct CDR3 sequences, with around 10% observed a single time. Specified time point: longitudinal time-point 2. Volunteers from a blood bank in Maryland, USA, made up the healthy controls. Unsorted libraries were generated from 2 million PBMCs. These cells had been stored in RNAlater at -80 C. CDR1 is SGHAT and CDR2 is FQNNGV in the germline V gene. The CDR3 contains 20 residues. The V end was cut by 1 base, the J end by 0 bases, with 21 bases between. Sample: PBMCs. The chain recombines TRBV11-2 with TRBJ1-4, with D perhaps TRBD1 (5 bases). This TCR derives from a man younger than 45 in good health. CDR3 in DNA: TGTGCCAGCAGCTTAGCGGGTTTACGGGGCCGGGTTGCAACTAATGAAAAACTGTTTTTT. It codes for CASSLAGLRGRVATNEKLFF. Full variable domain (missing parts from reference TRBV11-2 and TRBJ1-4): EAGVAQSPRYKIIEKRQSVAFWCNPISGHATLYWYQQILGQGPKLLIQFQNNGVVDDSQLPKDRFSAERLKGVDSTLKIQPAKLEDSAVYLCASSLAGLRGRVATNEKLFFGSGTQLSVL.